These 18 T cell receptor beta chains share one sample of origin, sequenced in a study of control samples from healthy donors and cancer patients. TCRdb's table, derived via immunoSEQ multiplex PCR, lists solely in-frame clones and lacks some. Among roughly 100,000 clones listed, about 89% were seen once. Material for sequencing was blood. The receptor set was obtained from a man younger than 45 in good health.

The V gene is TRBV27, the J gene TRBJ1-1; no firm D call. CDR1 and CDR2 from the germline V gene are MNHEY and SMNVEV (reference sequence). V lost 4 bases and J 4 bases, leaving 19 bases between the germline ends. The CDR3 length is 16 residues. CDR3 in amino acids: CASSSQPSGGITEAFF. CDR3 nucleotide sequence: TGTGCCAGCAGTTCCCAACCTTCGGGAGGGATCACTGAAGCTTTCTTT.

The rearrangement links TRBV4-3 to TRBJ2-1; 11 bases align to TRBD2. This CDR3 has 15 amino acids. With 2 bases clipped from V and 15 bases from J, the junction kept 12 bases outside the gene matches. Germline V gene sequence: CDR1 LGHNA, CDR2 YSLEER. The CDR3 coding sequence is TGCGCCAGCAGCCAACCCGGGACTAGCGGACATTTGAGGTTCTTC. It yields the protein CASSQPGTSGHLRFF.

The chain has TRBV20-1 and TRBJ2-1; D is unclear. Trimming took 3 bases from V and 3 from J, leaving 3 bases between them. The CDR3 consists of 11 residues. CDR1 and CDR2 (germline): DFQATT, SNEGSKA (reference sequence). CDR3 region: CSASVYNEQFF. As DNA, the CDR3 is TGCAGTGCTAGCGTCTACAATGAGCAGTTCTTC.

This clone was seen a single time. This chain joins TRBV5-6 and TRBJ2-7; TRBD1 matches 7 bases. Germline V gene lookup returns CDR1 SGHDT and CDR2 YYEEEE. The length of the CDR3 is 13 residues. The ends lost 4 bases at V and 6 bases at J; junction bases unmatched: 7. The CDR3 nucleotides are TGTGCCAGCAGCACACTACAGGGGACCGAGCAGTACGTC. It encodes CASSTLQGTEQYV.

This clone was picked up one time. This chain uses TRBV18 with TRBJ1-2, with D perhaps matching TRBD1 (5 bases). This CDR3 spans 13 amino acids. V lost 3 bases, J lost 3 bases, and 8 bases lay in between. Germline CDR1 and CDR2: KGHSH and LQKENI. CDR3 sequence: CASSPGTDYGYTF. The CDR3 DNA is TGTGCCAGCTCACCCGGGACGGACTATGGCTACACCTTC.

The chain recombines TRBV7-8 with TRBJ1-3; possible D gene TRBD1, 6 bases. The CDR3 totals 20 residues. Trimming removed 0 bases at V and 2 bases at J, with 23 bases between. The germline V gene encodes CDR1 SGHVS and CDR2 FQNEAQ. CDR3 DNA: TGTGCCAGCAGCTTAGCCATCATGGGGGCCCCGCAAGCCCCTGGAAACACCATATATTTT. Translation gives CASSLAIMGAPQAPGNTIYF.

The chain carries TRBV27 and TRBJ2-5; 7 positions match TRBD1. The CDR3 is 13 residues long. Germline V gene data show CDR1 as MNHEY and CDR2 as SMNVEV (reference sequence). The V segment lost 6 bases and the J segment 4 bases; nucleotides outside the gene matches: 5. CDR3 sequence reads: CASRATGTETQYF. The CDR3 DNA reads TGTGCCAGCAGGGCGACAGGGACAGAGACCCAGTACTTC.

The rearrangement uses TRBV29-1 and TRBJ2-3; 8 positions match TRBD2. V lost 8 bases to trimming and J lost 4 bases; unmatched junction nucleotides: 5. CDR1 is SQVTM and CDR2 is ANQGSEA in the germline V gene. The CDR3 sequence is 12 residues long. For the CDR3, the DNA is TGCAGCTTGTCGGGGGGGCCAGATACGCAGTATTTT. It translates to CSLSGGPDTQYF.

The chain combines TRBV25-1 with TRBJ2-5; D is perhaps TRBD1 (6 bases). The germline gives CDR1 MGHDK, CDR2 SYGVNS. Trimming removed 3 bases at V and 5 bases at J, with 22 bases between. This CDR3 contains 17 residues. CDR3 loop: CASSEGAVGFTGETQYF. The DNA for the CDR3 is TGTGCCAGCAGTGAGGGGGCCGTGGGTTTTACCGGGGAGACCCAGTACTTC.

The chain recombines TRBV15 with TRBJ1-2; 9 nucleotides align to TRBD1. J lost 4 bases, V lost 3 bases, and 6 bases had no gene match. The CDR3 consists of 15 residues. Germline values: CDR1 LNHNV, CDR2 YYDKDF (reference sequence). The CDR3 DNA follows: TGTGCCACCAGCAGCTTTATGGGACAGGGCTATGGCTACACCTTC. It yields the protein CATSSFMGQGYGYTF.

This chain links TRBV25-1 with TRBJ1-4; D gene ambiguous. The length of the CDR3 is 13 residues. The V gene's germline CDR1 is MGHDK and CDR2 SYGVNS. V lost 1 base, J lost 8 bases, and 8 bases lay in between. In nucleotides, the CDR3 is TGTGCCAGCAGTGAATTCTTGGAGGAAAAACTGTTTTTT. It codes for CASSEFLEEKLFF.

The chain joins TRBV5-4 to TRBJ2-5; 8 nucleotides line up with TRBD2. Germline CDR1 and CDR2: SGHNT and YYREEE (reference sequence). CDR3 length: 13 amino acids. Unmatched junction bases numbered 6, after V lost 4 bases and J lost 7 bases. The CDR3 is CASSNGGAGTQYF. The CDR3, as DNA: TGTGCCAGCAGCAACGGGGGGGCGGGGACCCAGTACTTC. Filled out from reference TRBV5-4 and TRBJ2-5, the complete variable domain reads ETGVTQSPTHLIKTRGQQVTLRCSSQSGHNTVSWYQQALGQGPQFIFQYYREEENGRGNFPPRFSGLQFPNYSSELNVNALELDDSALYLCASSNGGAGTQYFGPGTRLLVL.

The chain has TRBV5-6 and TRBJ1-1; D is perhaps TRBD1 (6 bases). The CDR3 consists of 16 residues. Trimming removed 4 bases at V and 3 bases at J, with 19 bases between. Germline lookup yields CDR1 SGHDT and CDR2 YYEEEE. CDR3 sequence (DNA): TGTGCCAGCAGCGCAACAGGGCTGACGGTCTACACTGAAGCTTTCTTT. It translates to CASSATGLTVYTEAFF.

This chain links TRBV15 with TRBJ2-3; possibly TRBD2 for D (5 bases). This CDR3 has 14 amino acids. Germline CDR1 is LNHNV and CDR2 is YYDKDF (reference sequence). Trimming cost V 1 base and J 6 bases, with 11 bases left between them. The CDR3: CATSRGEFTDTQYF. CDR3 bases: TGTGCCACCAGCAGAGGGGAGTTCACTGATACGCAGTATTTT.

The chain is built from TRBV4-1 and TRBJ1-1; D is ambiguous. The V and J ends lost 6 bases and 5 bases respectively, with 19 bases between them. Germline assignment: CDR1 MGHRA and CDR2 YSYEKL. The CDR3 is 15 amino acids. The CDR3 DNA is TGCGCCAGCAGGAGGGTGGGCAGCTCGGGTACTGAAGCTTTCTTT. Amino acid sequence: CASRRVGSSGTEAFF.

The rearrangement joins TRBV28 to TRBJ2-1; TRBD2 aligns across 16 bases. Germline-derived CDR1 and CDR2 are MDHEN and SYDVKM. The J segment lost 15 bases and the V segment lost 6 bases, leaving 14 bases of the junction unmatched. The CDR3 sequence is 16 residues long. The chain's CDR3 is CASSPPFGTSGRGVFF. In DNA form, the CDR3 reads TGTGCCAGCAGCCCCCCGTTTGGGACTAGCGGGAGGGGGGTGTTCTTC.

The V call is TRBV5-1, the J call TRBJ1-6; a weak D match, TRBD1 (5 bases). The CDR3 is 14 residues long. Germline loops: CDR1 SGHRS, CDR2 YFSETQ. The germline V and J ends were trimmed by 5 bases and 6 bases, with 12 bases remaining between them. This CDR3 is CASSSQGGNSPLHF. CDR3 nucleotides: TGCGCCAGCAGTTCCCAGGGCGGTAATTCACCCCTCCACTTT.

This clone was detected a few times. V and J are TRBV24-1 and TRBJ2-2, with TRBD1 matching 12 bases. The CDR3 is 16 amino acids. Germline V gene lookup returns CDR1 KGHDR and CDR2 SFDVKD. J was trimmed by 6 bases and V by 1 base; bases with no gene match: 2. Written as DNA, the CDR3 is TGTGCCACCAGTGATTTTGGGACAGGGGGCGCCGGGGAGCTGTTTTTT. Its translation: CATSDFGTGGAGELFF.